Listed below are T cell receptor beta chains from one sample, sequenced in a study of technical replicates of blood from a handful of donors. This table comes from immunoSEQ multiplex PCR, and its TCRdb copy is limited to in-frame clones, with some not included. The sample lists around 71,000 clones, roughly 92% occurring once. The sample consisted of T cells isolated from PBMCs. The origin of the receptors is a human donor in good health. Each CDR3 is given with its conserved first and last residue. The D gene is left open where the match is weak. The size entry is marked missing in some rows and otherwise reads once, few, many or a size class.

J gene | clone size | D gene | V gene | CDR3 protein | CDR3 DNA
TRBJ2-7 | - | - | TRBV7-2 | CASSIGLVYEQYF | TGTGCCAGCAGCATTGGACTTGTCTACGAGCAGTACTTC
TRBJ2-2 | - | - | TRBV5-6 | CASSLTGNTGELFF | TGTGCCAGCAGCTTAACGGGGAACACCGGGGAGCTGTTTTTT
TRBJ2-7 | once | - | TRBV30 | CAWSVLSGLLSYEQYF | TGTGCCTGGAGTGTACTGAGCGGACTTCTCAGCTACGAGCAGTACTTC
TRBJ2-1 | - | TRBD2 | TRBV4-1 | CASSQVFSGGSSYNEQFF | TGCGCCAGCAGCCAGGTATTCAGTGGCGGGAGCTCCTACAATGAGCAGTTCTTC
TRBJ1-1 | - | - | TRBV7-2 | CASSLAPSYNTEAFF | TGTGCCAGCAGCTTAGCGCCATCCTACAACACTGAAGCTTTCTTT
TRBJ2-1 | - | TRBD2 | TRBV7-3 | CASSLMFQGLGVYNEQFF | TGTGCCAGCAGCTTAATGTTTCAAGGACTAGGAGTTTACAATGAGCAGTTCTTC
TRBJ2-7 | - | TRBD2 | TRBV9 | CASSVGPAGFPLDYEQYF | TGTGCCAGCAGCGTAGGACCAGCGGGGTTTCCATTAGACTACGAGCAGTACTTC
TRBJ2-7 | once | - | TRBV21-1 | CASSKRRGGLAGGPGVYEQYF | TGTGCCAGCAGCAAAAGGCGAGGGGGCCTAGCGGGAGGGCCAGGGGTCTACGAGCAGTACTTC
TRBJ2-7 | - | - | TRBV6-5 | CASSLTGALPYEQYF | TGTGCCAGCAGTCTGACAGGAGCTCTCCCCTACGAGCAGTACTTC
TRBJ1-5 | - | TRBD1 | TRBV15 | CATSRVLQGASNQPQHF | TGTGCCACCAGCAGAGTACTACAGGGGGCCAGCAATCAGCCCCAGCATTTT
TRBJ2-7 | - | - | TRBV7-2 | CASSSNRDSTYEQYF | TGTGCCAGCAGCTCTAACCGGGACTCCACCTACGAGCAGTACTTC
TRBJ2-7 | - | - | TRBV27 | CASSLYQAYEQYF | TGTGCCAGCAGTTTATATCAGGCCTACGAGCAGTACTTC
TRBJ1-2 | few | - | TRBV5-1 | CASSPGQNYGYTF | TGCGCCAGCAGCCCCGGACAGAACTATGGCTACACCTTC
TRBJ2-3 | - | - | TRBV6-1 | CASSGAGYSGDTQYF | TGTGCCAGCAGTGGAGCCGGATATTCAGGGGATACGCAGTATTTT
TRBJ2-1 | - | - | TRBV2 | CASSDDEQFF | TGTGCCAGCAGTGACGATGAGCAGTTCTTC
TRBJ2-1 | - | TRBD2 | TRBV4-1 | CASSSGRFDNEQFF | TGCGCCAGCAGTAGCGGGAGGTTCGACAATGAGCAGTTCTTC
TRBJ2-2 | - | TRBD2 | TRBV7-3 | CASSPSGVNTGELFF | TGTGCCAGCAGCCCAAGCGGGGTTAACACCGGGGAGCTGTTTTTT
TRBJ1-3 | few | - | TRBV10-3 | CAISLGGVDTIYF | TGTGCCATCAGCCTGGGAGGGGTGGACACCATATATTTT
TRBJ2-7 | - | TRBD1 | TRBV13 | CASSMPPGQGVYEQYF | TGTGCCAGCAGCATGCCACCGGGACAGGGGGTCTACGAGCAGTACTTC
TRBJ2-1 | - | - | TRBV5-1 | CASSLAGRYNEQFF | TGCGCCAGCAGCTTGGCCGGTAGATACAATGAGCAGTTCTTC
TRBJ2-2 | - | - | TRBV4-3 | CASSQVGGLANTGELFF | TGCGCCAGCAGCCAAGTGGGCGGGCTCGCGAACACCGGGGAGCTGTTTTTT
TRBJ2-5 | - | TRBD2 | TRBV5-6 | CASSLGLAGETQYF | TGTGCCAGCAGCTTGGGACTAGCGGGAGAGACCCAGTACTTC
TRBJ2-1 | - | - | TRBV15 | CATSRGALFYNEQFF | TGTGCCACCAGCAGAGGAGCTCTTTTCTACAATGAGCAGTTCTTC
TRBJ1-2 | - | TRBD1 | TRBV9 | CASSVANRGGYGYTF | TGTGCCAGCAGCGTAGCTAACAGGGGAGGATATGGCTACACCTTC
TRBJ2-2 | few | - | TRBV19 | CASVTSRPGELFF | TGTGCCAGTGTAACTAGTCGCCCCGGGGAGCTGTTTTTT
TRBJ1-2 | few | - | TRBV15 | CATSSYVPTANYGYTF | TGTGCCACCAGCAGTTACGTCCCTACAGCTAACTATGGCTACACCTTC
TRBJ2-2 | - | TRBD1 | TRBV7-8 | CASSPRQGPNTGELFF | TGTGCCAGCAGCCCTAGACAGGGGCCGAACACCGGGGAGCTGTTTTTT
TRBJ1-1 | - | - | TRBV7-6 | CASSPLREAFF | TGTGCCAGCAGCCCACTCCGGGAGGCTTTCTTT
TRBJ1-1 | - | - | TRBV29-1 | CSGMGEAAFF | TGCAGCGGGATGGGGGAGGCAGCTTTCTTT
TRBJ1-1 | - | TRBD1 | TRBV6-5 | CASSQAGGPNTEAFF | TGTGCCAGCAGTCAGGCAGGGGGCCCGAACACTGAAGCTTTCTTT
TRBJ1-5 | - | - | TRBV11-2 | CASSFNLGPNQPQHF | TGTGCCAGCAGCTTTAATCTGGGGCCCAATCAGCCCCAGCATTTT
TRBJ2-7 | - | - | TRBV6-5 | CASSYSWGLSSYEQYF | TGTGCCAGCAGTTACTCCTGGGGCCTGAGCTCCTACGAGCAGTACTTC
TRBJ2-5 | - | TRBD1 | TRBV7-3 | CASSMTGGGQTQYF | TGTGCCAGCAGTATGACAGGGGGCGGACAGACCCAGTACTTC
TRBJ2-7 | - | TRBD2 | TRBV18 | CASSDIAGMTYEQYF | TGTGCCAGCTCAGACATAGCGGGAATGACCTACGAGCAGTACTTC
TRBJ2-2 | - | TRBD2 | TRBV5-6 | CASSPLAGANTGELFF | TGTGCCAGCAGCCCACTAGCGGGAGCGAACACCGGGGAGCTGTTTTTT
TRBJ2-1 | - | TRBD1 | TRBV11-3 | CASSGDREGNEQFF | TGTGCCAGCAGCGGGGACAGGGAGGGTAATGAGCAGTTCTTC
TRBJ1-2 | - | - | TRBV6-6 | CASSQQQSYGYTF | TGTGCCAGCAGTCAACAGCAATCCTATGGCTACACCTTC
TRBJ1-2 | - | - | TRBV11-2 | CASSLVAGLNYGYTF | TGTGCCAGCAGCTTAGTTGCAGGTCTAAACTATGGCTACACCTTC
TRBJ2-7 | - | TRBD2 | TRBV6-1 | CASSWREVYEQYF | TGTGCCAGCAGTTGGCGGGAGGTTTACGAGCAGTACTTC
TRBJ2-7 | - | - | TRBV6-4 | CASSQLGQYF | TGTGCCAGCAGTCAGCTAGGGCAGTACTTC